Listed here is a single T cell receptor (beta chain). The sample is drawn from a study of identifying expanded T cells in peripheral blood. The CDR3 has 15 residues. The germline V gene has CDR1 SGDLS and CDR2 YYNGEE. Trimming pared 0 bases from V and 2 bases from J, leaving 12 bases between. Profiling relied on immunoSEQ multiplex PCR, and the TCRdb table lists in-frame clones only, not all of them. This sample carries about 85,000 clones, approximately 90% of them seen once, and the ten largest clones take around 20%. Collection occurred without any documented infections or immune events in donors. The V and J genes are TRBV9 and TRBJ2-7; possibly TRBD1 or TRBD2 for D (5 bases each). The sequence was obtained from a person aged 18 to 75 in good health. Source material: blood. The CDR3 sequence: CASSVGGVGAYEQYF. CDR3 DNA: TGTGCCAGCAGCGTAGGAGGGGTAGGGGCCTACGAGCAGTACTTC.